This TCR beta chain was recovered during a study of Ad26.COV2.S vaccination and SARS-CoV-2 variants. Study in general: Administration of Ad26.COV2.S was intramuscular, either once or twice 56 days apart.

Clones were read by immunoSEQ multiplex PCR, and TCRdb kept only the in-frame ones, dropping some. The data contain hundreds of thousands of clones, 89% of them seen just once; the ten biggest clones take up approximately 1.5%. V was pared by 6 bases and J by 3 bases, with 14 bases between. Germline lookup yields CDR1 SNHLY and CDR2 FYNNEI. The CDR3 is 14 amino acids. Findings and limits, study-wide: Relative to placebo recipients, vaccine recipients exhibited elevated spike-specific TCR breadth.

Turning to this clone: What it binds is unknown.

Specified treatment: about 20 received Ad26.COV2.S at low or high dose, single or two shots; several received placebo; per-sample allocation not given. Samples analyzed were those drawn on day 63 after the first vaccine or placebo injection. This chain links TRBV2 with TRBJ1-2; perhaps TRBD1 as D (6 bases). The sequence was collected from a person between 18 and 59 years old who received the Ad26.COV2.S COVID-19 vaccine or a placebo. The input for sequencing was peripheral blood, taken in a trial of Ad26.COV2.S vaccine versus placebo. CDR3 region: CASSSRGYDYGYTF. The CDR3 DNA reads as TGTGCCAGCAGCTCCAGGGGTTACGACTATGGCTACACCTTC.